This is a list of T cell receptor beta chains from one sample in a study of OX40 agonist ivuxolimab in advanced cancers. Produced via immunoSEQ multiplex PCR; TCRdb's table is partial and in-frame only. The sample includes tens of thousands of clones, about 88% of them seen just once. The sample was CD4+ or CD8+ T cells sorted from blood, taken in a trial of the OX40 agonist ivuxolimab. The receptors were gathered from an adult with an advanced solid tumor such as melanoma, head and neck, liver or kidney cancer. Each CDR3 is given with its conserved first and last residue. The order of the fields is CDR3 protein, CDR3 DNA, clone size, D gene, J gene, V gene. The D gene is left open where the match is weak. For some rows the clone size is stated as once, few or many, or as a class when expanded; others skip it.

CASSIGDIQYF	TGTGCCAGTAGTATAGGAGACATTCAGTACTTC	few	-	TRBJ2-4	TRBV19
CASLRTSGGETQYF	TGTGCCAGCTTAAGGACTAGCGGGGGAGAGACCCAGTACTTC	-	TRBD2	TRBJ2-5	TRBV7-9
CASGRTTGTNINTGELFF	TGTGCTAGTGGTCGAACTACCGGGACTAACATTAACACCGGGGAGCTGTTTTTT	once	TRBD2	TRBJ2-2	TRBV12-5
CASSGTGPGNTIYF	TGCGCCAGCAGCGGGACAGGGCCCGGAAACACCATATATTTT	-	TRBD1	TRBJ1-3	TRBV10-1
CAWSEIPRNIQYF	TGTGCCTGGAGTGAGATCCCGAGAAACATTCAGTACTTC	-	-	TRBJ2-4	TRBV30
CASSLDEGRNTEAFF	TGTGCCAGCAGCTTGGATGAGGGAAGGAACACTGAAGCTTTCTTT	-	-	TRBJ1-1	TRBV5-5
CASSLTGGRDQPQHF	TGTGCCAGCAGCTTGACAGGGGGCAGGGATCAGCCCCAGCATTTT	-	TRBD1	TRBJ1-5	TRBV7-2
CASSPRPLTGGRTEAFF	TGTGCCAGCAGCCCCCGCCCTCTGACAGGGGGGAGGACTGAAGCTTTCTTT	-	TRBD1	TRBJ1-1	TRBV7-2
CASSPPGSGANVLTF	TGTGCCAGCAGCCCGCCGGGTTCTGGGGCCAACGTCCTGACTTTC	-	-	TRBJ2-6	TRBV7-9
CASSAGTSGVETQYF	TGTGCCAGCAGCGCAGGGACTAGCGGGGTGGAGACCCAGTACTTC	-	TRBD2	TRBJ2-5	TRBV7-9
CASSRSLTVNYGYTF	TGTGCCAGCAGTCGCTCGCTGACTGTTAACTATGGCTACACCTTC	-	-	TRBJ1-2	TRBV6-7
CASSYSGGSTEAFF	TGTGCCAGTAGTTATTCAGGGGGGAGCACTGAAGCTTTCTTT	-	TRBD1	TRBJ1-1	TRBV19
CASSEAGHYGYTF	TGTGCCAGCAGTGAAGCGGGACACTATGGCTACACCTTC	-	-	TRBJ1-2	TRBV6-5
CASSLRTGHEKLFF	TGTGCCAGCAGCTTGCGAACAGGGCATGAAAAACTGTTTTTT	-	-	TRBJ1-4	TRBV7-2
CASGRGVLTDTQYF	TGTGCCAGTGGCAGGGGGGTTCTCACAGATACGCAGTATTTT	once	-	TRBJ2-3	TRBV19
CASSVSSRREDTQYF	TGTGCCAGCAGCGTGAGCTCGAGAAGGGAGGATACGCAGTATTTT	-	-	TRBJ2-3	TRBV9
CASSQSYEQYF	TGTGCCAGCAGCCAATCCTACGAGCAGTACTTC	-	-	TRBJ2-7	TRBV11-2
CASSLPGNNEQFF	TGTGCCAGCAGCTTGCCCGGTAACAATGAGCAGTTCTTC	-	-	TRBJ2-1	TRBV5-4
CASSDRNYGYTF	TGCGCCAGCAGTGACCGTAACTATGGCTACACCTTC	-	-	TRBJ1-2	TRBV10-1
CASSRGEPLHF	TGTGCCAGTTCCAGGGGCGAACCCCTCCACTTT	-	-	TRBJ1-6	TRBV19
CASTAGLNTEAFF	TGTGCCAGCACGGCCGGGCTGAACACTGAAGCTTTCTTT	once	-	TRBJ1-1	TRBV6-1
CASSKGLGGFDTEAFF	TGTGCCAGCAGCAAAGGGTTAGGAGGGTTCGACACTGAAGCTTTCTTT	-	-	TRBJ1-1	TRBV21-1
CASSYGRGPPYEQYF	TGTGCCAGCAGTTACGGCCGGGGGCCCCCCTACGAGCAGTACTTC	-	-	TRBJ2-7	TRBV6-6
CASRASAGGEQYF	TGTGCCAGCAGAGCGAGCGCCGGGGGCGAGCAGTACTTC	-	-	TRBJ2-7	TRBV28
CAWNGALGLAGVTDTQYF	TGTGCCTGGAACGGTGCTCTGGGACTAGCGGGGGTTACAGATACGCAGTATTTT	-	TRBD2	TRBJ2-3	TRBV30
CASSIPFYNEQFF	TGTGCCAGTAGTATTCCCTTTTACAATGAGCAGTTCTTC	-	-	TRBJ2-1	TRBV19
CASSLNSGTEAFF	TGTGCTAGCAGCTTAAACAGCGGGACTGAAGCTTTCTTT	-	-	TRBJ1-1	TRBV7-7
CASSTTGQFLQLFF	TGTGCCAGCAGTACAACGGGACAGTTCTTACAACTGTTTTTT	few	TRBD1	TRBJ1-4	TRBV6-6
CSVGDGGQYTEAFF	TGCAGCGTTGGAGATGGGGGTCAATACACTGAAGCTTTCTTT	-	-	TRBJ1-1	TRBV29-1
CASSLTGYEQYF	TGCGCCAGCAGCTTGACAGGTTACGAGCAGTACTTC	-	-	TRBJ2-7	TRBV5-1
CASSYSRGRDTEAFF	TGTGCCAGCAGTTACTCCAGGGGGCGGGACACTGAAGCTTTCTTT	-	TRBD1	TRBJ1-1	TRBV6-5
CASSASWAGTLKQYF	TGTGCCAGCAGCGCCAGCTGGGCGGGGACCCTCAAGCAGTACTTC	-	-	TRBJ2-7	TRBV9
CASSSQKTQYF	TGTGCCAGCAGTTCCCAAAAGACCCAGTACTTC	-	-	TRBJ2-5	TRBV6-5
CASSLAGLDNSPLHF	TGCGCCAGCAGCTTGGCGGGGTTGGATAATTCACCCCTCCACTTT	-	-	TRBJ1-6	TRBV5-1
CASSPGQRTYEQYF	TGTGCCAGTAGTCCGGGACAGCGGACCTACGAGCAGTACTTC	once	TRBD1	TRBJ2-7	TRBV19
CASSAVRDRGNSPLHF	TGTGCCAGCAGCGCCGTGCGGGACAGGGGAAATTCACCCCTCCACTTT	-	TRBD1	TRBJ1-6	TRBV5-5
CASSRTEETQYF	TGCGCCAGCAGCCGGACAGAAGAGACCCAGTACTTC	-	-	TRBJ2-5	TRBV5-1
CASSSGYNEQFF	TGTGCCAGCAGTTCGGGTTACAATGAGCAGTTCTTC	-	-	TRBJ2-1	TRBV6-6
CASGAAGNTIYF	TGTGCCAGCGGGGCGGCTGGAAACACCATATATTTT	-	-	TRBJ1-3	TRBV6-5
CASSLDWGTVSSYEQYF	TGTGCCAGCAGCTTGGACTGGGGGACGGTGAGCTCCTACGAGCAGTACTTC	-	-	TRBJ2-7	TRBV7-9
CASSPPRIGNTIYF	TGTGCCAGCTCACCACCAAGGATCGGAAACACCATATATTTT	-	-	TRBJ1-3	TRBV18
CASRDSGTSTSGELFF	TGTGCCAGTAGAGATAGCGGGACTAGCACATCCGGGGAGCTGTTTTTT	-	TRBD2	TRBJ2-2	TRBV19
CASSPSNTAYEQYF	TGTGCCAGCTCACCTAGCAACACCGCCTACGAGCAGTACTTC	-	-	TRBJ2-7	TRBV18
CASSFPGVGPPYNEQFF	TGTGCCAGCAGTTTTCCAGGGGTTGGGCCCCCCTACAATGAGCAGTTCTTC	-	-	TRBJ2-1	TRBV27
CASSYSRHNSYEQYF	TGTGCCAGCAGTTACTCAAGACACAACTCCTACGAGCAGTACTTC	once	-	TRBJ2-7	TRBV6-5
CASSQAGRGHNGYTF	TGCGCCAGCAGCCAAGCCGGGCGGGGGCATAATGGCTACACCTTC	-	-	TRBJ1-2	TRBV4-3
CASTGTGQGYTF	TGTGCCAGCACCGGGACAGGGCAAGGCTACACCTTC	-	TRBD1	TRBJ1-2	TRBV27
CASSQEHTIYF	TGCGCCAGCAGCCAAGAGCACACCATATATTTT	few	-	TRBJ1-3	TRBV4-1
CASSFSGQGNYGYTF	TGTGCCAGCAGCTTTTCCGGACAGGGGAACTATGGCTACACCTTC	-	TRBD1	TRBJ1-2	TRBV13
CASSIGTGHDEQFF	TGTGCCAGCAGCATAGGGACAGGGCATGATGAGCAGTTCTTC	-	TRBD1	TRBJ2-1	TRBV7-2
CASSIRPTADTQYF	TGTGCCAGTAGTATTCGACCCACGGCCGATACGCAGTATTTT	once	-	TRBJ2-3	TRBV19
CAISESGTGYGYTF	TGTGCCATCAGTGAGTCCGGGACAGGCTATGGCTACACCTTC	-	TRBD1	TRBJ1-2	TRBV10-3
CASSHGGDEQFF	TGCGCCAGCAGCCACGGGGGCGATGAGCAGTTCTTC	-	-	TRBJ2-1	TRBV5-1
CAWGSGGAGYEQYF	TGTGCCTGGGGGTCGGGGGGCGCGGGCTACGAGCAGTACTTC	-	-	TRBJ2-7	TRBV30
CASSQTEIYGYTF	TGTGCCAGCAGCCAGACGGAGATCTATGGCTACACCTTC	once	-	TRBJ1-2	TRBV5-5
CAARRTMNTEAFF	TGTGCCGCCCGGAGGACAATGAACACTGAAGCTTTCTTT	-	-	TRBJ1-1	TRBV6-1
CASSFSGLSGNTIYF	TGTGCCAGCAGCTTTTCGGGTCTCTCTGGAAACACCATATATTTT	-	-	TRBJ1-3	TRBV5-6